Each of the 8 T cell receptor beta chains below was sequenced from the same sample in a study of neoadjuvant anti-PD-1 for oral cavity cancer. The time point was: after neoadjuvant nivolumab, at surgical resection. The protocol was immunoSEQ multiplex PCR, while the TCRdb copy is restricted to in-frame clones and leaves out a portion. Here the sample spans 7,000 to 9,000 clones, about 62% being singletons. The material sequenced was PBMCs, taken after nivolumab (anti-PD-1) treatment. The origin of the receptors is a person between 35 and 79 years old with oral cavity squamous cell carcinoma.

This sequence joins TRBV6-5 and TRBJ2-4; tentative D call: TRBD2 (5 bases). The CDR3 is 14 residues long. CDR1 and CDR2 from the germline V gene are MNHEY and SVGAGI. Trimming removed 8 bases at V and 0 bases at J, with 11 bases between. DNA of the CDR3: TGTGCCAGCCGGGGTTCGTTAGCCAAAAACATTCAGTACTTC. Its protein product is CASRGSLAKNIQYF.

The genes are TRBV5-1 and TRBJ2-3, with D unresolved. The germline gives CDR1 SGHRS, CDR2 YFSETQ. The V gene lost 0 bases and the J gene lost 0 bases, with 11 bases spanning the gap. This CDR3 has 16 amino acids. CDR3 DNA: TGCGCCAGCAGCTTGGGGCCAAATCTAAGCACAGATACGCAGTATTTT. It is translated as CASSLGPNLSTDTQYF.

This clone was counted only a few times. This rearrangement joins TRBV2 to TRBJ1-6, with D possibly being TRBD1 (5 bases). Germline V CDR1 and CDR2: SNHLY, FYNNEI. The CDR3 extends over 14 amino acids. Trimming left V 5 bases short and J 8 bases short, with 13 bases between. This CDR3 reads CASSLQDAHSPLHF. The CDR3 DNA sequence: TGTGCCAGCAGTCTACAGGATGCGCATTCACCCCTCCACTTT.

The table lists this clone with a few counts. This chain joins TRBV5-4 and TRBJ1-6; 8 bases map to TRBD1. Losses at the gene ends were 3 bases for V and 10 bases for J; bases not matched to a gene: 9. CDR3 length: 15 amino acids. Germline V gives CDR1 SGHNT, CDR2 YYREEE (reference sequence). The CDR3 reads CASSYQGQGESPLHF. CDR3 nucleotide sequence: TGTGCCAGCAGCTACCAAGGACAGGGCGAGTCACCCCTCCACTTT.

The chain uses TRBV9 and TRBJ2-7; 7 nucleotides align to TRBD2. CDR3 length equals 14 residues. The junction had 6 bases not matched to a gene; V was cut back by 4 bases and J by 2 bases. Germline CDR1 and CDR2: SGDLS and YYNGEE. The CDR3 protein is CASSPRGRAYEQYF. CDR3 DNA: TGTGCCAGCAGCCCACGCGGGAGAGCCTACGAGCAGTACTTC.

The V gene is TRBV7-9, the J gene TRBJ2-7; D perhaps matches TRBD1 (5 bases). With 0 bases removed from V and 0 bases from J, the gap between germline ends came to 9 bases. The CDR3 loop spans 15 amino acids. CDR1 and CDR2 (germline): SEHNR, FQNEAQ (reference sequence). The CDR3 loop is CASSLAGDSSYEQYF. The CDR3 DNA is TGTGCCAGCAGCTTAGCAGGGGATAGCTCCTACGAGCAGTACTTC.

The chain has TRBV18 and TRBJ2-1; the D call may be TRBD1 or TRBD2 (5 bases each). This CDR3 contains 13 residues. Germline CDR1 and CDR2: KGHSH and LQKENI. Between the trimmed V and J ends, which lost 4 bases and 9 bases, there was a span of 13 bases. The CDR3 reads CASSRSDSGEQFF. CDR3 DNA: TGTGCCAGCTCACGGTCTGACAGCGGTGAGCAGTTCTTC.

The chain carries TRBV30 and TRBJ1-2; possible D gene TRBD1, 6 bases. This CDR3 is 12 amino acids long. Germline CDR1 is GTSNPN and CDR2 is SVGIG (reference sequence). V was shortened by 3 bases and J by 7 bases, with 12 bases between the two germline ends. The CDR3 reads CAWSGQSGGYTF. CDR3 nucleotides: TGTGCCTGGAGCGGACAGTCCGGTGGCTACACCTTC. Together with reference TRBV30 and TRBJ1-2, the CDR3 gives the full variable domain: SQTIHQWPATLVQPVGSPLSLECTVEGTSNPNLYWYRQAAGRGLQLLFYSVGIGQISSEVPQNLSASRPQDRQFILSSKKLLLSDSGFYLCAWSGQSGGYTFGSGTRLTVV.